The rows below give T cell receptor beta chains drawn from one sample of a study of T cell responses to AZD1222 COVID-19 vaccine. Clones were sequenced by immunoSEQ multiplex PCR, and TCRdb holds only the in-frame ones, with some missing. The sample holds around 78,000 clones, over 80% seen once. The sequencing used peripheral blood, collected on day 0 of MenACWY control vaccination. All receptors come from an adult in good health. Each CDR3 is given with its conserved first and last residue. A D gene is named only where the DNA matches it firmly. Clone size is stated in some rows and not others, as once, few, many or a class when expanded.

TRBD2	NA	TRBJ2-1	TRBV2	CASSYLAGGPWDEQFF	TGTGCCAGCAGTTACTTAGCGGGAGGGCCGTGGGATGAGCAGTTCTTC
TRBD1	NA	TRBJ2-5	TRBV13	CASSSPGTVFQETQYF	TGTGCCAGCAGCTCCCCCGGGACAGTTTTTCAAGAGACCCAGTACTTC
NA	NA	TRBJ1-1	TRBV11-1	CASSFRAGGTEAFF	TGTGCCAGCAGCTTTCGGGCGGGGGGCACTGAAGCTTTCTTT
NA	NA	TRBJ1-2	TRBV6-6	CASSTRQNYGYTF	TGTGCCAGCAGCACGAGACAGAACTATGGCTACACCTTC
TRBD1	once	TRBJ2-7	TRBV11-3	CASSPAGQGAREQYF	TGTGCCAGCAGCCCGGCGGGACAGGGGGCGAGGGAGCAGTACTTC
TRBD1	NA	TRBJ1-1	TRBV6-5	CASKESGQGASEAFF	TGTGCCAGCAAAGAGTCGGGACAGGGGGCTTCTGAAGCTTTCTTT
TRBD1	once	TRBJ2-5	TRBV6-5	CASSRGPVGQETQYF	TGTGCCAGCAGTAGGGGGCCGGTGGGGCAAGAGACCCAGTACTTC
TRBD1	NA	TRBJ2-1	TRBV19	CASSGRGSGPYYNEQFF	TGTGCCAGTAGTGGCAGGGGGAGCGGTCCTTACTACAATGAGCAGTTCTTC
TRBD1	NA	TRBJ2-2	TRBV27	CASSPGQVKTGELFF	TGTGCCAGCAGCCCGGGACAGGTCAAAACCGGGGAGCTGTTTTTT
NA	NA	TRBJ2-1	TRBV19	CASSPYSSEQFF	TGTGCCAGTAGTCCTTACTCCAGTGAGCAGTTCTTC
NA	NA	TRBJ1-3	TRBV7-3	CASSLDGTNTIYF	TGTGCCAGCAGCTTAGACGGTACGAACACCATATATTTT
TRBD1	once	TRBJ1-6	TRBV20-1	CSASEGTGQTPLHF	TGCAGTGCTAGTGAGGGGACAGGGCAAACACCCCTCCACTTT
TRBD2	NA	TRBJ2-7	TRBV7-2	CASSLVRTSGSREQYF	TGTGCCAGCAGCTTAGTCCGGACTAGCGGGAGTCGCGAGCAGTACTTC
NA	NA	TRBJ2-3	TRBV30	CAWGIQHTQYF	TGTGCCTGGGGTATTCAACATACGCAGTATTTT
NA	NA	TRBJ1-2	TRBV7-2	CASSASQGYTF	TGTGCCAGCAGCGCGAGCCAGGGCTACACCTTC
TRBD1	few	TRBJ1-1	TRBV9	CASSVAYRGTEAFF	TGTGCCAGCAGCGTAGCTTACAGGGGAACTGAAGCTTTCTTT
TRBD1	NA	TRBJ2-6	TRBV5-6	CASSRWTGEFSGANVLTF	TGTGCCAGCAGCCGTTGGACAGGGGAGTTCTCTGGGGCCAACGTCCTGACTTTC
NA	NA	TRBJ1-6	TRBV6-5	CASSSWKGLYSPLHF	TGTGCCAGCAGTTCATGGAAGGGGTTATATTCACCCCTCCACTTT
TRBD1	NA	TRBJ2-7	TRBV29-1	CSVQLGTGLEQYF	TGCAGCGTACAATTAGGGACAGGGCTCGAGCAGTACTTC
NA	NA	TRBJ1-2	TRBV27	CARTKGELNYGYTF	TGTGCCAGGACTAAAGGGGAGCTAAACTATGGCTACACCTTC
NA	NA	TRBJ2-1	TRBV19	CASSDRTYNEQFF	TGTGCCAGTAGTGACAGAACCTACAATGAGCAGTTCTTC
TRBD2	NA	TRBJ2-1	TRBV19	CASSRLAGAYNEQFF	TGTGCCAGTAGCCGACTAGCGGGAGCTTACAATGAGCAGTTCTTC
TRBD1	NA	TRBJ1-1	TRBV27	CASSLTTGAGTEAFF	TGTGCCAGCAGTTTAACGACAGGGGCGGGCACTGAAGCTTTCTTT
NA	NA	TRBJ1-1	TRBV6-5	CASSIGQLNTEAFF	TGTGCCAGCAGTATAGGACAGTTGAACACTGAAGCTTTCTTT
NA	NA	TRBJ1-6	TRBV5-8	CASSLSGSWNSPLHF	TGTGCCAGCAGCTTGTCAGGCAGTTGGAATTCACCCCTCCACTTT
NA	few	TRBJ1-1	TRBV28	CAAVSGVSTEAFF	TGTGCCGCGGTCTCCGGAGTGAGCACTGAAGCTTTCTTT
NA	once	TRBJ1-1	TRBV25-1	CASSGALMNTEAFF	TGTGCCAGCAGTGGGGCCCTTATGAACACTGAAGCTTTCTTT
NA	NA	TRBJ1-2	TRBV7-2	CASSWSSYGYTF	TGTGCCAGCAGCTGGAGTAGCTATGGCTACACCTTC
NA	NA	TRBJ1-6	TRBV27	CASSFPPGPLHF	TGTGCCAGCAGTTTCCCCCCCGGACCCCTCCACTTT
TRBD1	NA	TRBJ1-5	TRBV6-2/TRBV6-3	CASSSGQGDPNQPQHF	TGTGCCAGCAGTTCAGGACAGGGCGACCCCAATCAGCCCCAGCATTTT
NA	NA	TRBJ1-2	TRBV2	CASGWTADGYTF	TGTGCCAGCGGTTGGACAGCCGATGGCTACACCTTC
TRBD1	NA	TRBJ1-1	TRBV15	CATSTGASFGNTEAFF	TGTGCCACCTCCACAGGGGCTAGTTTCGGGAACACTGAAGCTTTCTTT
NA	NA	TRBJ2-7	TRBV28	CASSPPAYEQYF	TGTGCCAGCAGTCCCCCCGCCTACGAGCAGTACTTC
NA	NA	TRBJ2-7	TRBV15	CATSRAGDDYEQYF	TGTGCCACCAGCAGGGCAGGGGACGACTACGAGCAGTACTTC
NA	once	TRBJ2-2	TRBV11-2	CASSLVLQGAGELFF	TGTGCCAGCAGCTTAGTGCTCCAGGGAGCCGGGGAGCTGTTTTTT
NA	NA	TRBJ2-7	TRBV28	CASSFPSFRLGPGEQYF	TGTGCCAGCAGTTTCCCTTCGTTCAGGCTGGGACCGGGCGAGCAGTACTTC
NA	NA	TRBJ1-2	TRBV5-4	CASSPGGASGYTF	TGTGCCAGCAGCCCCGGGGGCGCTTCTGGCTACACCTTC
TRBD1	NA	TRBJ1-1	TRBV5-1	CASSDGTAVNTEAFF	TGCGCCAGCAGCGACGGGACAGCTGTTAACACTGAAGCTTTCTTT
NA	NA	TRBJ1-5	TRBV19	CASSIPRQGVDQPQHF	TGTGCCAGTAGTATTCCACGGCAGGGAGTAGATCAGCCCCAGCATTTT
NA	once	TRBJ2-1	TRBV3-1/TRBV3-2	CASSQITVGEQFF	TGTGCCAGCAGCCAAATTACAGTCGGGGAGCAGTTCTTC
NA	NA	TRBJ2-2	TRBV19	CASSPFSTEAGGELFF	TGTGCCAGTAGCCCGTTCTCAACGGAGGCCGGCGGGGAGCTGTTTTTT
NA	few	TRBJ1-5	TRBV27	CASSLRPGNQPQHF	TGTGCCAGCAGTTTACGCCCGGGCAATCAGCCCCAGCATTTT
NA	NA	TRBJ2-2	TRBV4-3	CASSHGTNTGELFF	TGCGCCAGCAGCCACGGGACAAACACCGGGGAGCTGTTTTTT
TRBD2	NA	TRBJ2-7	TRBV7-2	CASSLGLAGGREQYF	TGTGCCAGCAGCCTCGGACTAGCGGGAGGTCGTGAGCAGTACTTC
TRBD1	NA	TRBJ1-2	TRBV29-1	CSFLPVGQGYGYTF	TGCAGCTTTTTGCCTGTTGGACAGGGCTATGGCTACACCTTC
TRBD1	NA	TRBJ1-2	TRBV7-2	CASSLAGGTDYGYTF	TGTGCCAGCAGCTTAGCGGGGGGGACAGACTATGGCTACACCTTC
NA	NA	TRBJ2-3	TRBV7-2	CASSSSSTDTQYF	TGTGCCAGCAGCTCCTCTAGCACAGATACGCAGTATTTT
NA	once	TRBJ1-5	TRBV23-1	CASSHPSYGLPNQPQHF	TGCGCCAGCAGTCACCCATCCTACGGACTGCCCAATCAGCCCCAGCATTTT
NA	NA	TRBJ1-1	TRBV7-2	CASSTSGKVEAFF	TGTGCCAGCAGCACCTCAGGGAAGGTTGAAGCTTTCTTT
NA	NA	TRBJ1-1	TRBV11-2	CASSSVVGGVTEAFF	TGTGCCAGCAGCTCTGTGGTGGGGGGCGTCACTGAAGCTTTCTTT
NA	NA	TRBJ2-7	TRBV3-1/TRBV3-2	CASSQGLARSYEQYF	TGTGCCAGCAGCCAAGGGCTAGCGAGGAGCTACGAGCAATACTTC
TRBD1	once	TRBJ1-1	TRBV27	CASSQGTGTEAFF	TGTGCCAGCAGTCAAGGGACAGGGACTGAAGCTTTCTTT
NA	NA	TRBJ1-1	TRBV7-9	CASRPGLNTEAFF	TGTGCCAGCAGACCAGGCCTGAACACTGAAGCTTTCTTT